This TCR beta chain stems from a study of cytomegalovirus exposure and HLA in healthy donors. The method was immunoSEQ multiplex PCR; TCRdb's version includes in-frame clones alone and lacks a portion of them. The profile shows some 120,000 clones, around nine tenths of them singletons. Germline assignment: CDR1 MNHNY and CDR2 SVGAGI (reference sequence). The CDR3 spans 15 residues. The V and J ends lost 5 bases and 2 bases respectively, with 16 bases between them. The sample consisted of PBMCs. This clonotype was obtained from a man aged 25-45 years in good health and CMV-seronegative. J is TRBJ2-7 and V is TRBV6-6; TRBD1 might be the D (6 bases). Here the CDR3 DNA reads TGTGCCAGCAGTCCCATCGAGAACAGGGCCTACGAGCAGTACTTC. It is translated as CASSPIENRAYEQYF.